Here is one T cell receptor beta chain with its context. V shed 6 bases, J shed 1 base, and the junction held 8 bases outside the gene matches. The CDR3 contains 16 residues. CDR1 and CDR2 from the germline V gene are ENHRY and SYGVKD. TCRdb fed the 5' RACE reads into MiXCR, producing one record per CDR3 protein. Among about 50,000 distinct CDR3 sequences listed, 28% were seen once. The chain couples TRBV10-3 to TRBJ2-5, with 10 bases that match TRBD1. Input material: naive CD4+ T cells sorted from blood. Subset indicated: naive CD4+ T cells, CD4+CD45RA+CD25-. This TCR was recovered from a female donor with breast cancer. This CDR3 reads CAISSGDRGRQETQYF. CDR3 DNA: TGTGCCATCAGCAGCGGGGACAGGGGCCGCCAAGAGACCCAGTACTTC.